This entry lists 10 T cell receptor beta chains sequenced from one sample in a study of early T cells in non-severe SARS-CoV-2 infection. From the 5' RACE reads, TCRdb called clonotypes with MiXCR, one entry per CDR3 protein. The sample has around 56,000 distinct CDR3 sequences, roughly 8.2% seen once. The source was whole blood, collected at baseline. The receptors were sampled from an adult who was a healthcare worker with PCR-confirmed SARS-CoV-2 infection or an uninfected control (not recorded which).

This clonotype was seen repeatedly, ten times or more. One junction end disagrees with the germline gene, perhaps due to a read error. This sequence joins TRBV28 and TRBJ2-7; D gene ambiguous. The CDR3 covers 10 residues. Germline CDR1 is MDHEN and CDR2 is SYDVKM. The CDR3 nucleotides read TGTGCCAGCAGTTTCCTCACAACCCAGTTC. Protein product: CASSFLTTQF.

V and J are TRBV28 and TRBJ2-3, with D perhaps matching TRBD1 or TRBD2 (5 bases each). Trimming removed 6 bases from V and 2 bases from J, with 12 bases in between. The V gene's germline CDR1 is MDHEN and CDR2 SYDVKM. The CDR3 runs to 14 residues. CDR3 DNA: TGTGCCAGCAGCACCGGGACCCTCACAGATACGCAGTATTTT. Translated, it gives CASSTGTLTDTQYF.

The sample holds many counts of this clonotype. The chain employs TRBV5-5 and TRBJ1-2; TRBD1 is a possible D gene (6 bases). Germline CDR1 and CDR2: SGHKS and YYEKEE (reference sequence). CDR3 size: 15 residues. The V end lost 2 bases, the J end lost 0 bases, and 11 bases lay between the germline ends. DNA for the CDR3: TGTGCCAGCAGCTTCGCGGACAGTGCTAACTATGGCTACACCTTC. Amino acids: CASSFADSANYGYTF.

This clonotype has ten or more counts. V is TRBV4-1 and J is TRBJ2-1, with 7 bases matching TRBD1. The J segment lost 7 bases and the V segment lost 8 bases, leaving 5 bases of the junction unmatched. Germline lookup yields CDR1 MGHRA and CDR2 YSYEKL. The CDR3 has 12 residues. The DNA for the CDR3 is TGCGCCAGCGGGCAGGGGGAGAATGAGCAGTTCTTC. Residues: CASGQGENEQFF.

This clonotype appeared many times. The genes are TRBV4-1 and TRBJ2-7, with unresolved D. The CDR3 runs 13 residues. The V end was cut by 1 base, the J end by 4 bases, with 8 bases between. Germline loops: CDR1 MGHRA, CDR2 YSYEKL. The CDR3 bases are TGCGCCAGCAGCCAAGGGGCAGGTTACGAGCAGTACTTC. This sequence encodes CASSQGAGYEQYF.

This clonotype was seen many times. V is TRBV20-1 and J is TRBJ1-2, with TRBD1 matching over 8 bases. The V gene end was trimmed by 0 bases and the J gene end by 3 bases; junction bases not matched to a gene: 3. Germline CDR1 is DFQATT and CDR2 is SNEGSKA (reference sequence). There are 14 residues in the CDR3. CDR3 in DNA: TGCAGTGCTAGAGAAACGGACAGGGACTATGGCTACACCTTC. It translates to CSARETDRDYGYTF.

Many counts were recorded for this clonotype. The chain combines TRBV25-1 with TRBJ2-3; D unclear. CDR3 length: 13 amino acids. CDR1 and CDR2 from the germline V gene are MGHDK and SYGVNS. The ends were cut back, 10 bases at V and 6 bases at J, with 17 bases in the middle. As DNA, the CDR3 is TGTGCCACCGAACCTCCCAATGGGGATACGCAGTATTTT. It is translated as CATEPPNGDTQYF. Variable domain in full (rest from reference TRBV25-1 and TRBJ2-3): EADIYQTPRYLVIGTGKKITLECSQTMGHDKMYWYQQDPGMELHLIHYSYGVNSTEKGDLSSESTVSRIRTEHFPLTLESARPSHTSQYLCATEPPNGDTQYFGPGTRLTVL.

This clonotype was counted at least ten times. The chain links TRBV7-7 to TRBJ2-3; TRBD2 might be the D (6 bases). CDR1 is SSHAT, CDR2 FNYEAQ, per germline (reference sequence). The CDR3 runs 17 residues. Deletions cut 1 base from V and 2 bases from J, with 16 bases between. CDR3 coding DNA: TGTGCCAGCAGCTTAGGTCCCGCGGGGTCACCCACAGATACGCAGTATTTT. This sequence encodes CASSLGPAGSPTDTQYF.

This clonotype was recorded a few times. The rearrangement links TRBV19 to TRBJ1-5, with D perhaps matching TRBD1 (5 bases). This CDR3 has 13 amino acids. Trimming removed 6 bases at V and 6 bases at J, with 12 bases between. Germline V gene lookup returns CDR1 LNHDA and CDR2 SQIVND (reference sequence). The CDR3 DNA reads TGTGCCAGTAGCGCGGGGGTGCGTCAGCCCCAGCATTTT. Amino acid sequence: CASSAGVRQPQHF.

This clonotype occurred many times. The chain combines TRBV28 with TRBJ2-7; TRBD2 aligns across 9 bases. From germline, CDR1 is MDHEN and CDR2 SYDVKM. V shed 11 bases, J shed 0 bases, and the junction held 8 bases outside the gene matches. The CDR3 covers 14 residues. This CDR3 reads CALRKAGGSYEQYF. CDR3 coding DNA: TGTGCCCTACGGAAAGCGGGAGGCTCCTACGAGCAGTACTTC.